This T cell receptor beta chain was captured in a study of T-cell memory formation after mild COVID-19. Findings and limits, study-wide: Clones that contracted clustered mainly in CM and EM if CD4+ and in EMRA if CD8+. What remained unconfirmed was the SARS-CoV-2 specificity of second-wave clones peaking on day 37.

Worth noting for this clonotype: As yet, its antigen is unknown.

TCRdb recomputed calls from the 5' RACE reads with MiXCR, one row per CDR3 protein. The sample carries 250,000 to 300,000 distinct CDR3 sequences, about 17% recorded once. This TCR was recovered from a young man who had mild COVID-19 (a few samples of this study predate the infection). Cell type and time point are not known. Sequenced sample: PBMCs or a T cell subset sorted from them (not recorded which).

The CDR3 loop reads CASGHVQAFF. CDR3 nucleotides: TGTGCCAGCGGGCACGTTCAAGCTTTCTTT. The gene calls are TRBV12-3 or TRBV12-4 and TRBJ1-1; D call uncertain. Trimming removed 8 bases at V and 9 bases at J, with 10 bases between. The CDR3 extends over 10 amino acids.